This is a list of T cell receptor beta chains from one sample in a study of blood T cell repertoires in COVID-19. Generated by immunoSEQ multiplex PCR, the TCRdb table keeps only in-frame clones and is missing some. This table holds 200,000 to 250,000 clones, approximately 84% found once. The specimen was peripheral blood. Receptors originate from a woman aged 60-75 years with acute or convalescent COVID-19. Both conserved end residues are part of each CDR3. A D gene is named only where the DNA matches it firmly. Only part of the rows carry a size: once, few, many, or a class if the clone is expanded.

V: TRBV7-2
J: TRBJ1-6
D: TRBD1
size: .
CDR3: CASSPTGFNSPLHF
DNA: TGTGCCAGCAGCCCGACAGGGTTTAATTCACCCCTCCACTTT

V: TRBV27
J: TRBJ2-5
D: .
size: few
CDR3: CASSLSPTRQETQYF
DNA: TGTGCCAGCAGTTTATCCCCGACTAGACAAGAGACCCAGTACTTC

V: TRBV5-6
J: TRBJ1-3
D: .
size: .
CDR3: CASSFRRDTIYF
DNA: TGTGCCAGCAGCTTCCGGCGGGACACCATATATTTT

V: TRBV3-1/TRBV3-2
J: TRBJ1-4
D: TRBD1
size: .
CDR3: CASSQGGQVNEKLFF
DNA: TGTGCCAGCAGCCAAGGGGGACAGGTGAATGAAAAACTGTTTTTT

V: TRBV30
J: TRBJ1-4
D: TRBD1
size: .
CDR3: CAWDRQTGGTGEKLFF
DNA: TGTGCCTGGGACAGACAGACAGGGGGCACGGGTGAAAAACTGTTTTTT

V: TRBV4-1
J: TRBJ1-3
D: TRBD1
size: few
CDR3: CASSLTGALSGNTIYF
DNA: TGCGCCAGCAGCTTAACAGGGGCCCTCTCTGGAAACACCATATATTTT

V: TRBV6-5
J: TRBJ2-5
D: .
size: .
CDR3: CASSYSGGTQYF
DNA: TGTGCCAGCAGTTACAGTGGCGGGACCCAGTACTTC

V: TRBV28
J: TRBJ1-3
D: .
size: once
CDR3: CASYGGVSGNTIYF
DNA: TGTGCCAGCTATGGAGGGGTGTCAGGAAACACCATATATTTT

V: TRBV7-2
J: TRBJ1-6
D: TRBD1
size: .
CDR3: CASRDRGRMSYNSPLHF
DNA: TGTGCCAGCAGGGACAGGGGGCGTATGTCCTATAATTCACCCCTCCACTTT

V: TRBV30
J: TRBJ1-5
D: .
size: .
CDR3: CAWSVAGNQPQHF
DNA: TGTGCCTGGAGTGTGGCAGGTAATCAGCCCCAGCATTTT

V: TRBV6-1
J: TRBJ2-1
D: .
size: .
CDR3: CASSEAPETMEFF
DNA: TGTGCCAGCAGTGAAGCGCCTGAGACTATGGAGTTCTTC

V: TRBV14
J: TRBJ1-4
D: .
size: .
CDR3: CASSRKGATNEKLFF
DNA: TGTGCCAGCAGCCGAAAAGGGGCAACTAATGAAAAACTGTTTTTT

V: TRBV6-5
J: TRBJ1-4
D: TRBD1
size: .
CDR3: CASSTGTGGGEKLFF
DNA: TGTGCCAGCAGTACCGGGACAGGGGGCGGGGAAAAACTGTTTTTT

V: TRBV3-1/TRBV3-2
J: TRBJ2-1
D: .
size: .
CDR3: CASGGGAYNEQFF
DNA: TGTGCCTCCGGTGGGGGGGCTTACAATGAGCAGTTCTTC

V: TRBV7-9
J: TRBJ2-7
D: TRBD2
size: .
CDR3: CASSRASGGPYEQYF
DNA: TGTGCCAGCAGCCGCGCTAGCGGGGGTCCCTACGAGCAGTACTTC

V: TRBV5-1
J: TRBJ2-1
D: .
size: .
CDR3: CASSLSRGRAYNEQFF
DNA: TGCGCCAGCAGCTTGTCCCGCGGGCGAGCCTACAATGAGCAGTTCTTC

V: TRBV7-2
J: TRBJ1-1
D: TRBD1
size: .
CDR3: CASSFGQGRMNTEAFF
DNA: TGTGCCAGCAGCTTTGGACAGGGGAGGATGAACACTGAAGCTTTCTTT

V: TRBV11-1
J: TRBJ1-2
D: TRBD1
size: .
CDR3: CASSPAGGTGRYTF
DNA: TGTGCCAGCAGCCCAGCAGGGGGCACCGGACGCTACACCTTC

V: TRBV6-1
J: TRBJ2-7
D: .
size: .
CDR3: CASSDQGRTSYEQYF
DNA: TGTGCCAGCAGTGATCAGGGCAGGACCTCCTACGAACAGTACTTC

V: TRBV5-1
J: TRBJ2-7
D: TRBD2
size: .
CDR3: CASSSAGGAGGSYEQYF
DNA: TGCGCCAGCAGCTCGGCGGGAGGGGCAGGGGGCTCCTACGAGCAGTACTTC

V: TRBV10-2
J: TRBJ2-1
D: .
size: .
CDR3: CASRRTGNYNEQFF
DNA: TGCGCCAGCAGGCGGACTGGGAACTACAATGAGCAGTTCTTC

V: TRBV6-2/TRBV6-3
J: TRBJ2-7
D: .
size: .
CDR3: CASSYPGSRPYEQYF
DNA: TGTGCCAGCAGTTACCCAGGATCACGTCCTTACGAGCAGTACTTC

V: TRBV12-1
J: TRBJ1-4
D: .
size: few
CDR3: CASSHRGRENEKLFF
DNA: TGTGCCAGCAGCCACCGTGGGAGGGAGAATGAAAAACTGTTTTTT

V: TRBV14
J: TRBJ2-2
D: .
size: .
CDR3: CASSLGLFKTTGELFF
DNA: TGTGCCAGCAGCCTCGGACTTTTCAAGACGACCGGGGAGCTGTTTTTT

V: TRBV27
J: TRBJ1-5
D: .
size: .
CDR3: CASSQLRGQPQHF
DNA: TGTGCCAGCAGTCAACTCAGGGGCCAGCCCCAGCATTTT

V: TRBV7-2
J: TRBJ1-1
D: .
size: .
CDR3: CASSLYGDTEAFF
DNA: TGTGCCAGCAGCTTATATGGAGACACTGAAGCTTTCTTT

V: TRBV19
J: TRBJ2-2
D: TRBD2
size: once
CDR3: CASSEMPGLASTGELFF
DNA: TGTGCCAGTAGTGAGATGCCGGGACTAGCTTCCACCGGGGAGCTGTTTTTT

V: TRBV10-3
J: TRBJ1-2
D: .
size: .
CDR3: CAIRGAVLSNYGYTF
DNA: TGTGCCATCCGGGGGGCAGTCCTCTCTAACTATGGCTACACCTTC

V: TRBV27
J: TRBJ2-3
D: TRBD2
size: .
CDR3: CASSSLAGNTDTQYF
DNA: TGTGCCAGCAGTTCACTAGCGGGGAACACAGATACGCAGTATTTT